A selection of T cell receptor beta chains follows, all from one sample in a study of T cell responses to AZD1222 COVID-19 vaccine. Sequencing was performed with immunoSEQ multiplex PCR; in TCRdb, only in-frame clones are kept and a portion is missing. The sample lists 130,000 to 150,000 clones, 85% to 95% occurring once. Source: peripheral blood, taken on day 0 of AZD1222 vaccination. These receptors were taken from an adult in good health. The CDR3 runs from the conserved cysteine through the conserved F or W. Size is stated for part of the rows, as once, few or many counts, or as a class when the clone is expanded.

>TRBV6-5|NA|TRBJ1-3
CASSSPGGSNTIYF
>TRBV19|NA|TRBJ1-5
CASSGGRYSNQPQHF
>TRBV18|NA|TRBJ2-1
CASSPPNGADEQFF
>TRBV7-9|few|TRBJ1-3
CASSLSVSSGNTIYF
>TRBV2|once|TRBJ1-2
CASSEGVYGYTF
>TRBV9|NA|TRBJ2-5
CASSLRDQETQYF
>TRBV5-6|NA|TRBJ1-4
CASNPYGPNEKLFF
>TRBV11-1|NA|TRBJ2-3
CASSPTSKDTQYF
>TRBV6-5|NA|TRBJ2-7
CASRSRQGRDEQYF
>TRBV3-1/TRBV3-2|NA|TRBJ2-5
CASSPRDRVETQYF
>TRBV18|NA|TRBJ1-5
CASSPMTGNQPQHF
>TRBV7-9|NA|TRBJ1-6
CASSSLGVNSPLHF
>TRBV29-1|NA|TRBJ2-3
CSVVLTGGVVDTQYF
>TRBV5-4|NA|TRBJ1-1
CASSSGGRSTEAFF
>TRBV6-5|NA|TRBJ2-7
CASNSPRGRREQYF
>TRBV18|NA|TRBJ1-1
CASSQLGQGENTEAFF
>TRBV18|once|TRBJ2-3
CASSPRWDTQYF
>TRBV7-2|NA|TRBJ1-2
CASSLAQGENYGYTF
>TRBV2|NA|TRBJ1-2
CASSPWTGGYNYGYTF
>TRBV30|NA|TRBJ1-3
CAWSKGQVSVLSGNTIYF
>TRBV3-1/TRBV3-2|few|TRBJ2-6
CASSQGQSGANVLTF
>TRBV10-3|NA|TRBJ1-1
CAISESVLRDTEAFF
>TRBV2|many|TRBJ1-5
CASSELGAGGGQPQHF
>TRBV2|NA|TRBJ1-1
CASSAFPNTEAFF
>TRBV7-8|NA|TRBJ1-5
CASSFAGSNQPQHF
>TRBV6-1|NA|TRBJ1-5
CASSGTSGQGTNQPQHF
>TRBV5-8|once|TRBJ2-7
CASSLGSRRANEQYF
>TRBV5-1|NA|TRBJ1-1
CASSLPRHDWDTEAFF
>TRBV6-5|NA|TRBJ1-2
CASSLTGPPGGYTF
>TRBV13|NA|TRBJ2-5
CASSFSLRSFQETQYF
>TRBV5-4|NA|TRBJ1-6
CASSLGGTGVNSPLHF
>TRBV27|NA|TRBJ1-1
CASRKQGQNTEAFF
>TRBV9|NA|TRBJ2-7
CASSAGPGGAPPYEQYF
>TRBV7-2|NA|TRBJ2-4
CASGPGTTSSIQYF
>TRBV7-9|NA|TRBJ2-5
CASSFSTAKETQYF